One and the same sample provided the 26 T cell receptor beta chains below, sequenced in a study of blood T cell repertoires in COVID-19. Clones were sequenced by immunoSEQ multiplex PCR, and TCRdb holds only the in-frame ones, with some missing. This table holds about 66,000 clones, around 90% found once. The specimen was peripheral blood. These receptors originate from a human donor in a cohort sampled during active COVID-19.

Written as DNA, the CDR3 is TGTGCCAGCAGGGGGGGACCCTTCTACACCTTC. This sequence encodes CASRGGPFYTF. V gene TRBV12-3 or TRBV12-4 combines with J gene TRBJ1-2; possible D gene TRBD1, 5 bases. The CDR3 loop spans 11 amino acids. The ends were cut back, 6 bases at V and 10 bases at J, with 12 bases in the middle.

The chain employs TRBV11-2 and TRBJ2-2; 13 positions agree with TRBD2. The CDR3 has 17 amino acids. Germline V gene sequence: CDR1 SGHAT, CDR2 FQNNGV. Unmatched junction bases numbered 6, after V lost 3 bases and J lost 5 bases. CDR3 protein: CASSFPLAGGRTGELFF. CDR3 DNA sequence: TGTGCCAGCAGCTTCCCACTAGCGGGGGGGCGTACCGGGGAGCTGTTTTTT. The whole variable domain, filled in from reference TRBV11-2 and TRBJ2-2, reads EAGVAQSPRYKIIEKRQSVAFWCNPISGHATLYWYQQILGQGPKLLIQFQNNGVVDDSQLPKDRFSAERLKGVDSTLKIQPAKLEDSAVYLCASSFPLAGGRTGELFFGEGSRLTVL.

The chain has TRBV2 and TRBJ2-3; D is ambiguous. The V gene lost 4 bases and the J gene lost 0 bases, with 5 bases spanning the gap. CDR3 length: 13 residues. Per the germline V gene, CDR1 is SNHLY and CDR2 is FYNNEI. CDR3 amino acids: CASSGSSTDTQYF. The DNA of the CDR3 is TGTGCCAGCAGTGGGAGTAGCACAGATACGCAGTATTTT.

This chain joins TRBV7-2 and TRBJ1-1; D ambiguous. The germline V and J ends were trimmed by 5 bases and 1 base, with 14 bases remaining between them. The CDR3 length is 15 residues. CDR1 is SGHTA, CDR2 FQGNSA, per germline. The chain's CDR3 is CASSAQRTGNTEAFF. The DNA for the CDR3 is TGTGCCAGCAGCGCACAGAGAACTGGGAACACTGAAGCTTTCTTT.

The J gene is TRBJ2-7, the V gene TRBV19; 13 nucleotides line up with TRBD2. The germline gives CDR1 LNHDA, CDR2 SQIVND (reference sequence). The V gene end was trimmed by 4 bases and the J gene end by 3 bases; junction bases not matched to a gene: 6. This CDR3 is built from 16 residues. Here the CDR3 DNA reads TGTGCCAGTAGTAGACCCGGGACTAGCGGGGACTACGAGCAGTACTTC. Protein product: CASSRPGTSGDYEQYF.

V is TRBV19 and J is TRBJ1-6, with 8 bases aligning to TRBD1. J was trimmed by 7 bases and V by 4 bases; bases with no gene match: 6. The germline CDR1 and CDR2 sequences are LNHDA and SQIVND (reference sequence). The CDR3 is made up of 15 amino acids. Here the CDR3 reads CASSSRQGMNSPLHF. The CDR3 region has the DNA TGTGCCAGTAGTAGCCGACAGGGGATGAATTCACCCCTCCACTTT.

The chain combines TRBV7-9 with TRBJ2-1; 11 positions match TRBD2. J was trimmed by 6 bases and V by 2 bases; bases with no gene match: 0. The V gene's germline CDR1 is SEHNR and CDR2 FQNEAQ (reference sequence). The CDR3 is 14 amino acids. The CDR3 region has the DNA TGTGCCAGCAGCTTACTAGCGGGGGGCAATGAGCAGTTCTTC. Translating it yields CASSLLAGGNEQFF. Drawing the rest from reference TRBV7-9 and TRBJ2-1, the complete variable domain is DTGVSQNPRHKITKRGQNVTFRCDPISEHNRLYWYRQTLGQGPEFLTYFQNEAQLEKSRLLSDRFSAERPKGSFSTLEIQRTEQGDSAMYLCASSLLAGGNEQFFGPGTRLTVL.

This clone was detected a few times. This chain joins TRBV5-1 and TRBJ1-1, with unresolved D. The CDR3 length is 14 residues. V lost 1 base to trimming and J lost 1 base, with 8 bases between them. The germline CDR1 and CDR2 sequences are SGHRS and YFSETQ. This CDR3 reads CASSLWAGNTEAFF. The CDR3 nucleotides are TGCGCCAGCAGCTTGTGGGCGGGGAACACTGAAGCTTTCTTT.

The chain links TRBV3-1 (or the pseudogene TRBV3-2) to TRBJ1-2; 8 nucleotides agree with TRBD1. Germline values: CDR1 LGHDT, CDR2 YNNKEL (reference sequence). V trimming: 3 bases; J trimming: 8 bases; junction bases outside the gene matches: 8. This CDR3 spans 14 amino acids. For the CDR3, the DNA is TGTGCCAGCAGCCACCTCCAGGGGGCGGGAGGCTACACCTTC. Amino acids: CASSHLQGAGGYTF.

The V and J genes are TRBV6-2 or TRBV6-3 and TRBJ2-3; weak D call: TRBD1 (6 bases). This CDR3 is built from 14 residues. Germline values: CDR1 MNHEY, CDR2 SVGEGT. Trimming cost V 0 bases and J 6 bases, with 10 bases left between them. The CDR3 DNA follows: TGTGCCAGCAGTTACTCCTACAGGGAGGATACGCAGTATTTT. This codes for CASSYSYREDTQYF.

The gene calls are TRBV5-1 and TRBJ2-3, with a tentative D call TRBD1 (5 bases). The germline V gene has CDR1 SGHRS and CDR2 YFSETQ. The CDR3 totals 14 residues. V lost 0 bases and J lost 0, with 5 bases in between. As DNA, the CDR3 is TGCGCCAGCAGCTTGGACAGGAGCACAGATACGCAGTATTTT. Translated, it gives CASSLDRSTDTQYF.

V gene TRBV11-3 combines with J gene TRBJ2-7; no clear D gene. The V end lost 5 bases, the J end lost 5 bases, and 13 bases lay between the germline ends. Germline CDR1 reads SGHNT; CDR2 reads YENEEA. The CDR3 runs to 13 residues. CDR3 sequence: CASSPNHRDEQYF. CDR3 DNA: TGTGCCAGCAGCCCAAATCATCGAGACGAGCAGTACTTC.

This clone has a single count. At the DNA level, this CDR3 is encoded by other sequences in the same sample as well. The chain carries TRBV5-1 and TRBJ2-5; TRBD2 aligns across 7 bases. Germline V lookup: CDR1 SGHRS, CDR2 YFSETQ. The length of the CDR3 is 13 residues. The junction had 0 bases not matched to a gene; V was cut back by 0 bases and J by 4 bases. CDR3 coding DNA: TGCGCCAGCAGCTTGGGACTAGCAGAGACCCAGTACTTC. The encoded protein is CASSLGLAETQYF. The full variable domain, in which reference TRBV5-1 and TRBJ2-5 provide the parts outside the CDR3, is KAGVTQTPRYLIKTRGQQVTLSCSPISGHRSVSWYQQTPGQGLQFLFEYFSETQRNKGNFPGRFSGRQFSNSRSEMNVSTLELGDSALYLCASSLGLAETQYFGPGTRLLVL.

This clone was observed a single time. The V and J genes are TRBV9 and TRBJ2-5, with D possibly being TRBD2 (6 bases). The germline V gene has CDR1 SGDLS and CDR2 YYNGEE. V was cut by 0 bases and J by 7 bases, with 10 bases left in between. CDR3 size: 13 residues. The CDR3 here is CASSVAGDGTQYF. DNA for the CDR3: TGTGCCAGCAGCGTAGCGGGGGACGGGACCCAGTACTTC.

CDR3: CASSMVRVGANVLTF. CDR3 sequence (DNA): TGTGCCAGTAGTATGGTCAGGGTTGGGGCCAACGTCCTGACTTTC. The rearrangement links TRBV19 to TRBJ2-6; the D gene is possibly TRBD1 (5 bases). Per germline, CDR1 LNHDA and CDR2 SQIVND (reference sequence). CDR3 length equals 15 residues. V lost 3 bases to trimming and J lost 3 bases, with 9 bases between them.

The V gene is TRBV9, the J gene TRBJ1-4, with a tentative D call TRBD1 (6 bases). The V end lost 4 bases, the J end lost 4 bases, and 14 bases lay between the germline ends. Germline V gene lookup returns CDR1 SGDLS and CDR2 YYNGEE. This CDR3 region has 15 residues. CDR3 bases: TGTGCCAGCAGCTTCGCACAGGGAGATAATGAAAAACTGTTTTTT. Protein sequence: CASSFAQGDNEKLFF.

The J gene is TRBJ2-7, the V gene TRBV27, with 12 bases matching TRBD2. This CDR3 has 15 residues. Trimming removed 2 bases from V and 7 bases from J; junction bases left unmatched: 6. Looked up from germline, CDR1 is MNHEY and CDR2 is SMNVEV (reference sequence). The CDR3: CASSLRLAGAYEQYF. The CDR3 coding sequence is TGTGCCAGCAGTTTACGACTAGCGGGAGCATATGAGCAGTACTTC.

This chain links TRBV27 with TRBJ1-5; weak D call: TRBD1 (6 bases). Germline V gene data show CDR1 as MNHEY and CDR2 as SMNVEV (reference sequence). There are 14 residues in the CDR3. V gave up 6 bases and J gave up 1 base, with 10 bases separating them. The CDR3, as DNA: TGTGCCAGCAGCCCCCAGGGGAGCAATCAGCCCCAGCATTTT. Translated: CASSPQGSNQPQHF.

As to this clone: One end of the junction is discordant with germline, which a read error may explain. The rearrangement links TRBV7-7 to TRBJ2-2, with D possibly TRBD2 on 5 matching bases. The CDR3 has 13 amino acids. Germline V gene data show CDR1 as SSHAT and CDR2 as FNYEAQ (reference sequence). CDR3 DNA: TGTGCTAGCAGCCCGGGAAACACCGGGGAGCTGTTTTTT. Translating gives CASSPGNTGELFF.

CDR3 DNA: TGTGCCAGCAGCCCTCTTGGGATCAGCGGGAGGGGGGAGAAAGAGACCCAGTACTTC. Translation gives CASSPLGISGRGEKETQYF. The chain recombines TRBV7-2 with TRBJ2-5, with TRBD2 identical over 10 bases. CDR1 is SGHTA, CDR2 FQGNSA, per germline. V dropped 5 bases and J dropped 3; count of bases not matched to a gene: 18. This CDR3 contains 19 residues. The variable domain in full, with the rest retrieved from reference TRBV7-2 and TRBJ2-5, is GAGVSQSPSNKVTEKGKDVELRCDPISGHTALYWYRQSLGQGLEFLIYFQGNSAPDKSGLPSDRFSAERTGGSVSTLTIQRTQQEDSAVYLCASSPLGISGRGEKETQYFGPGTRLLVL.

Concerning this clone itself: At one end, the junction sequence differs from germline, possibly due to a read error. The CDR3 sequence is CATSRDRRTPFFF. In DNA form, the CDR3 reads TGTGCCACCAGCAGAGATCGAAGGACACCGTTCTTCTTC. V usage is TRBV15 and J usage is TRBJ2-4; a weak D match, TRBD1 (5 bases). This CDR3 has 13 residues. Germline-derived CDR1 and CDR2 are LNHNV and YYDKDF (reference sequence).

The DNA of the CDR3 is TGTGCCAGTAGTATCCGACAGGACTCCTACGAGCAGTACTTC. Translating gives CASSIRQDSYEQYF. The chain employs TRBV19 and TRBJ2-7, with a tentative D call TRBD1 (6 bases). Trimming took 3 bases from V and 0 from J, leaving 9 bases between them. The CDR3 extends over 14 amino acids. Germline-derived CDR1 and CDR2 are LNHDA and SQIVND (reference sequence).

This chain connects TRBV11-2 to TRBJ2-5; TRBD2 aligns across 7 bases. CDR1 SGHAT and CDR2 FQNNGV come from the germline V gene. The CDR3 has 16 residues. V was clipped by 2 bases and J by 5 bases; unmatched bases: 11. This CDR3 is CASSLTAGGRVETQYF. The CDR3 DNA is TGTGCCAGCAGCTTAACCGCCGGGGGGAGGGTGGAGACCCAGTACTTC. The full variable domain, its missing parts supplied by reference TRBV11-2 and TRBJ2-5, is EAGVAQSPRYKIIEKRQSVAFWCNPISGHATLYWYQQILGQGPKLLIQFQNNGVVDDSQLPKDRFSAERLKGVDSTLKIQPAKLEDSAVYLCASSLTAGGRVETQYFGPGTRLLVL.

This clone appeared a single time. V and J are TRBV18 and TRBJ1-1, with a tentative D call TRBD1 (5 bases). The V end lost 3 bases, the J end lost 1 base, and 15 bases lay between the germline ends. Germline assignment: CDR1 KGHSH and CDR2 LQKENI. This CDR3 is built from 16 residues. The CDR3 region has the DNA TGTGCCAGCTCACCGGGGCATCCCCGATGGAACACTGAAGCTTTCTTT. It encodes CASSPGHPRWNTEAFF.

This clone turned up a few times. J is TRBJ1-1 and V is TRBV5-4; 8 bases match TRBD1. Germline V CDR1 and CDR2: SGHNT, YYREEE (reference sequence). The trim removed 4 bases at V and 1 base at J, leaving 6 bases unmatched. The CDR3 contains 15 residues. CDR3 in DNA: TGTGCCAGCAGCCCGAGGACAGGGACGAACACTGAAGCTTTCTTT. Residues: CASSPRTGTNTEAFF.

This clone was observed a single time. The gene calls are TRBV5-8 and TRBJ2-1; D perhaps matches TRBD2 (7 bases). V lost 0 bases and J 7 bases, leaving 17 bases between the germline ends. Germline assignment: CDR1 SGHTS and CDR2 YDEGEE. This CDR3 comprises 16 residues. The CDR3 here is CASSLGQGRVYNEQFF. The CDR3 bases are TGTGCCAGCAGCTTGGGCCAGGGGAGGGTGTATAATGAGCAGTTCTTC.